The rows below give T cell receptor beta chains drawn from one sample of a study of blood T cells in healthy people across ages. TCRdb redid the calling of the 5' RACE reads with MiXCR, one entry per CDR3 protein. The sample lists about 970,000 distinct CDR3 sequences, roughly 47% occurring once. Sequencing was carried out using blood. The receptors originated from a woman aged 55 to 70 in good health. The CDR3 runs from the conserved cysteine through the conserved F or W. D genes are given only for firm matches. Rows may omit the clone size; those that give it use once, few, many or a size class.

D gene	V gene	clone size	J gene	CDR3 DNA	CDR3 protein
.	TRBV7-2	few	TRBJ2-5	TGTGCCAGCAGCTCCCAAACCAGGACGATGAGGACGGAGACCCAGTACTTC	CASSSQTRTMRTETQYF
.	TRBV7-9	few	TRBJ2-4	TGTGCCAGCAGCTCCGACCTACCGAACATTCAGTACTTC	CASSSDLPNIQYF
TRBD2	TRBV27	few	TRBJ2-7	TGTGCCAGCTACGGGACTAGCAGCTACGAGCAGTACTTC	CASYGTSSYEQYF
TRBD2	TRBV10-3	.	TRBJ2-3	TGTGCCATCAGTGAGGCGGGAGGCCCCCGGAGCACAGATACGCAGTATTTT	CAISEAGGPRSTDTQYF
.	TRBV4-1	.	TRBJ2-5	TGCGCCAGCAGCCGGTGGGCTTACCAAGAGACCCAGTACTTC	CASSRWAYQETQYF
TRBD2	TRBV12-3/TRBV12-4	once	TRBJ2-1	TGTGCCAGCAGGACTAGCGGAGGTTCAGGTAATGAGCAGTTCTTC	CASRTSGGSGNEQFF
TRBD2	TRBV14	.	TRBJ2-3	TGTGCCAGCAGCCAACCGGGACTAGCGGGAGGGCCAGGTACGCAGTATTTT	CASSQPGLAGGPGTQYF
.	TRBV12-3/TRBV12-4	.	TRBJ2-5	TGTGCCAGCAGCCATTCGCCTCCACAAGAGACCCAGTACTTC	CASSHSPPQETQYF
TRBD1	TRBV4-1	.	TRBJ2-1	TGCGCCAGCAGCCCTAGTTTCGGACAGGGGCAGTTCTTC	CASSPSFGQGQFF
.	TRBV5-1	.	TRBJ2-7	TGCGCCAGCAGCTTGGAGTCCACAGGGATCGAGCAGTACTTC	CASSLESTGIEQYF
.	TRBV5-1	.	TRBJ2-5	TGCGCCAGCAGCTTGAGCGCCCTTGAATCGGGGGAGACCCAGTACTTC	CASSLSALESGETQYF
TRBD2	TRBV27	many	TRBJ2-7	TGTGCCAGCAGTCCCGGGACTAGCGGGGCTGAGCAGTACTTC	CASSPGTSGAEQYF
.	TRBV9	many	TRBJ2-5	TGTGCCAGCAGTGTCGGGGGCGGAGAGACCCAGTACTTC	CASSVGGGETQYF
TRBD2	TRBV5-5	.	TRBJ2-1	TGTGCCAGCAGCCTGGGACTAGCGGCCACGGGGTATGAGCAGTTCTTC	CASSLGLAATGYEQFF
TRBD1	TRBV4-2	.	TRBJ1-1	TGTGCCAGCAGCCAAGGGCAGGCTTCAAGACAGGGCTCACCGACAGCTTTCTTT	CASSQGQASRQGSPTAFF
.	TRBV2	many	TRBJ2-5	TGTGCCAGCAAAGGGACCCCCTCGTCCCAGTACTTC	CASKGTPSSQYF
.	TRBV12-3/TRBV12-4	few	TRBJ2-1	TGTGCCAGCACCGAAAGACGTAGTGAGCAGTTCTTC	CASTERRSEQFF
TRBD1	TRBV24-1	few	TRBJ1-5	TGTGCCACCAGTGAAACCAGGGGGGGGGATCAGCCCCAGCATTTT	CATSETRGGDQPQHF
.	TRBV2	.	TRBJ1-5	TGTGCCAGCAGAGCACTCCGGGACTTATATCAGCCCCAGCATTTT	CASRALRDLYQPQHF
.	TRBV7-9	many	TRBJ1-1	TGTGCCAGCAGCTTAGGGGCGAACACTGAAGCTTTCTTT	CASSLGANTEAFF
TRBD1	TRBV28	.	TRBJ1-1	TGTGCCAGCAGTTTACCTGGGACAGGCCGGAGCACTGAAGCTTTCTTT	CASSLPGTGRSTEAFF
TRBD2	TRBV12-3/TRBV12-4	.	TRBJ2-1	TGTGCCAGCAGTTGGGGGGGCTGGCGGGAGGGCCGGAATGAGCAGTTCTTC	CASSWGGWREGRNEQFF
.	TRBV29-1	.	TRBJ2-3	TGCAGCGTTGAACCCAGGGCAGATACGCAGTATTTT	CSVEPRADTQYF
.	TRBV6-2/TRBV6-3	few	TRBJ2-5	TGTGCCAGCAGTTACTCGGAAGTGGACAGCCAGTACTTC	CASSYSEVDSQYF
.	TRBV20-1	.	TRBJ2-3	TGCAGTGCTAGATGGTCCTCGGACCACACAGATACGCAGTATTTT	CSARWSSDHTDTQYF
.	TRBV29-1	few	TRBJ2-1	TGCAGCGCCCGGCGGCTCGAGGAGCAGTTCTTC	CSARRLEEQFF
TRBD2	TRBV7-2	.	TRBJ2-7	TGTGCCAGCAGCCCCGTAGCGGGAGCTGTCGCCGAGCAGTACTTC	CASSPVAGAVAEQYF
.	TRBV29-1	.	TRBJ2-7	TGCAGCGGCACCGATGGCAGCTCCCACGAGCAGTACTTC	CSGTDGSSHEQYF
.	TRBV2	.	TRBJ2-7	TGTGCCAGCACGGGGACCCCAACCTACGAGCAGTACTTC	CASTGTPTYEQYF
TRBD2	TRBV12-3/TRBV12-4	.	TRBJ2-5	TGTGCCAGCAGTTTCCTAGGGACTAGCGGGGAGACCCAGTACTTC	CASSFLGTSGETQYF
TRBD2	TRBV4-1	.	TRBJ2-3	TGCGCCAGCAGCCAAGGCCGCTCTGCTAGCGGGACCGAGCAGGATACGCAGTATTTT	CASSQGRSASGTEQDTQYF
TRBD1	TRBV12-3/TRBV12-4	many	TRBJ2-5	TGTGCCAGCAAGTCGAATACAGGGGGGCAGTACTTC	CASKSNTGGQYF
TRBD2	TRBV2	.	TRBJ2-3	TGTGCCAGCAGTGAAGACGGGAGGGAGACAGATACGCAGTATTTT	CASSEDGRETDTQYF
.	TRBV5-1	.	TRBJ2-5	TGCGCCAGCCACCAGGAATTCGAAGAGACCCAGTACTTC	CASHQEFEETQYF
.	TRBV28	many	TRBJ2-5	TGTGCCAGCAGTTACCCTGGGGAGACCCAGTACTTC	CASSYPGETQYF
TRBD1	TRBV6-4	.	TRBJ1-2	TGTGCCAGCAGTGACTCGACAGGGGTTAACTATGGCTACACCTTC	CASSDSTGVNYGYTF
.	TRBV6-5	few	TRBJ2-7	TGTGCCAGCTTTATCTTCCCCTACGAGCAGTACTTC	CASFIFPYEQYF
.	TRBV5-6	.	TRBJ2-7	TGTGCCAGCAGCTTGGGAACGGGAGCCGCATACAATGAGCAGTACTTC	CASSLGTGAAYNEQYF
.	TRBV12-3/TRBV12-4	.	TRBJ1-1	TGTGCCAGCAGCCGACGTGGGGGCCTGTGGTTCACTGAAGCTTTCTTT	CASSRRGGLWFTEAFF
.	TRBV15	.	TRBJ2-5	TGTGCCACCAGCAGTAGATTGGGACGCGGTTACAATGAGCAGTACTTC	CATSSRLGRGYNEQYF
.	TRBV10-3	once	TRBJ2-5	TGTGCCATCAGTGAGTCGTTAGGCTTTGGAGAGACCCAGTACTTC	CAISESLGFGETQYF
TRBD2	TRBV12-3/TRBV12-4	few	TRBJ2-7	TGTGCCAGCAGTCGGACTAGAAGCTACGAGCAGTACTTC	CASSRTRSYEQYF
.	TRBV3-1	once	TRBJ2-7	TGTGCCAGCAGCCAAGTTGGCAGGTCCACCTACGAGCAGTACTTC	CASSQVGRSTYEQYF
TRBD2	TRBV2	.	TRBJ2-3	TGTGCCAGCAGAACTAGCGCAGCAGATACGCAGTATTTT	CASRTSAADTQYF
.	TRBV5-4	.	TRBJ1-2	TGTGCCAGCAGCACGGGGGGGCCGAGCTATGGCTACACCTTC	CASSTGGPSYGYTF
.	TRBV20-1	few	TRBJ1-5	TGCAGTGCTAGCGGCACAGGCAATCAGCCCCAGCATTTT	CSASGTGNQPQHF
TRBD1	TRBV30	.	TRBJ1-2	TGTGCCTGGGACTCAGGGGGAACTAACTATGGCTACACCTTC	CAWDSGGTNYGYTF
.	TRBV6-5	.	TRBJ1-5	TGTGCCAGCAGTTACTCGTACACGGCTGAGCAGCCCCAGCATTTT	CASSYSYTAEQPQHF
.	TRBV7-9	.	TRBJ2-7	TGTGCCAGCAGCTTAGCACTTGTGGACGGGTCCTACGAGCAGTACTTC	CASSLALVDGSYEQYF
.	TRBV5-6	few	TRBJ2-7	TGTGCCAGCAGCCGGACACACCCGGGCTACGAGCAGTACTTC	CASSRTHPGYEQYF
.	TRBV6-5	.	TRBJ2-7	TGTGCCAGCAGTAATACAGGGTACTACGAGCAGTACTTC	CASSNTGYYEQYF
TRBD1	TRBV7-9	.	TRBJ2-7	TGTGCCACCGGGACAGCCTCCTACGAGCAGTACTTC	CATGTASYEQYF
TRBD2	TRBV7-6	.	TRBJ2-1	TGTGCCAGCAGCACTAGCGGGAGTACCGGTCGTCTCTACAATGAGCAGTTCTTC	CASSTSGSTGRLYNEQFF